This entry lists 10 T cell receptor beta chains sequenced from one sample in a study of immune evolution from preneoplasia to lung adenocarcinoma. Sequencing was performed with immunoSEQ multiplex PCR; in TCRdb, only in-frame clones are kept and a portion is missing. Among 10,000 or so clones listed, around nine tenths were seen once. Input material: FFPE invasive lung adenocarcinoma tissue. Receptors were obtained from a person aged 65-85 years with invasive lung adenocarcinoma. Some clones in this sample may be carry-over from other donors' samples.

The chain uses TRBV5-6 and TRBJ2-3; D remains ambiguous. The ends were cut back, 4 bases at V and 1 base at J, with 13 bases in the middle. Germline values: CDR1 SGHDT, CDR2 YYEEEE. The CDR3 has 15 amino acids. The DNA for the CDR3 is TGTGCCAGCAGCAGGGCGGAATGGCGCACAGATACGCAGTATTTT. Its translation is CASSRAEWRTDTQYF.

DNA for the CDR3: TGCAGCGTTGGTACTAGCGGTAGCACAGATACGCAGTATTTT. Protein sequence: CSVGTSGSTDTQYF. This chain connects TRBV29-1 to TRBJ2-3; 8 nucleotides agree with TRBD2. V lost 4 bases and J lost 0; bases outside the gene matches: 3. The CDR3 covers 14 residues. Germline CDR1 SQVTM, CDR2 ANQGSEA.

This clone has a single count. Here the CDR3 DNA reads TGTGCCAGTAGTATATTTGGGACCTCGAACACCGGGGAGCTGTTTTTT. Residues: CASSIFGTSNTGELFF. J is TRBJ2-2 and V is TRBV19, with D tentatively TRBD1 or TRBD2 (5 bases each). Trimming took 2 bases from V and 0 from J, leaving 10 bases between them. The CDR3 covers 16 residues. Looked up from germline, CDR1 is LNHDA and CDR2 is SQIVND (reference sequence).

The chain joins TRBV2 to TRBJ2-2; 9 nucleotides agree with TRBD1. Germline CDR1 is SNHLY and CDR2 is FYNNEI. The CDR3 has 15 residues. The trim removed 5 bases at V and 2 bases at J, leaving 3 bases unmatched. CDR3 nucleotides: TGTGCCAGCAGTCGGGACAGGGCCAACACCGGGGAGCTGTTTTTT. Its translation: CASSRDRANTGELFF.

This clone was counted a single time. The chain recombines TRBV28 with TRBJ2-3; D gene unclear. This CDR3 region has 15 residues. V was shortened by 3 bases and J by 1 base, with 11 bases between the two germline ends. The germline V gene encodes CDR1 MDHEN and CDR2 SYDVKM. In nucleotides, the CDR3 is TGTGCCAGCAGTTTTTCTAAGCCTCGCACAGATACGCAGTATTTT. Protein product: CASSFSKPRTDTQYF.

The rearrangement uses TRBV29-1 and TRBJ2-5; D remains unclear. Trimming cost V 4 bases and J 1 base, with 7 bases left between them. The germline V gene encodes CDR1 SQVTM and CDR2 ANQGSEA. The CDR3 totals 12 residues. The CDR3, as DNA: TGCAGCGTTGGATCGTTCCAAGAGACCCAGTACTTC. It yields the protein CSVGSFQETQYF.

The rearrangement links TRBV19 to TRBJ2-7; 9 bases agree with TRBD1. CDR1 is LNHDA, CDR2 SQIVND, per germline (reference sequence). V lost 6 bases and J lost 4; bases outside the gene matches: 7. The CDR3 has 14 amino acids. This CDR3 reads CASSIGTGQYEQYF. CDR3 in DNA: TGTGCCAGTAGCATCGGGACAGGGCAATACGAGCAGTACTTC.

The chain couples TRBV2 to TRBJ2-5; D not certain. V lost 3 bases and J lost 5, with 10 bases in between. There are 13 residues in the CDR3. From germline, CDR1 is SNHLY and CDR2 FYNNEI. The CDR3 spells CASSDLAQETQYF. The CDR3 region has the DNA TGTGCCAGCAGTGATCTCGCCCAGGAGACCCAGTACTTC.

This chain links TRBV6-1 with TRBJ2-7, with D possibly matching TRBD2 (6 bases). CDR3 length: 15 amino acids. The V and J ends lost 2 bases and 5 bases respectively, with 16 bases between them. The V gene's germline CDR1 is MNHNS and CDR2 SASEGT. CDR3 protein: CASSESGRGFNEQYF. DNA for the CDR3: TGTGCCAGCAGTGAATCAGGACGGGGGTTTAACGAGCAGTACTTC.

The chain carries TRBV28 and TRBJ1-2; 7 nucleotides match TRBD1. The CDR3 covers 14 residues. J lost 4 bases, V lost 8 bases, and 10 bases had no gene match. Per germline, CDR1 MDHEN and CDR2 SYDVKM. The CDR3 DNA sequence: TGTGCCAGCCAAACAGGGGATATGGGCTATGGCTACACCTTC. It is translated as CASQTGDMGYGYTF.